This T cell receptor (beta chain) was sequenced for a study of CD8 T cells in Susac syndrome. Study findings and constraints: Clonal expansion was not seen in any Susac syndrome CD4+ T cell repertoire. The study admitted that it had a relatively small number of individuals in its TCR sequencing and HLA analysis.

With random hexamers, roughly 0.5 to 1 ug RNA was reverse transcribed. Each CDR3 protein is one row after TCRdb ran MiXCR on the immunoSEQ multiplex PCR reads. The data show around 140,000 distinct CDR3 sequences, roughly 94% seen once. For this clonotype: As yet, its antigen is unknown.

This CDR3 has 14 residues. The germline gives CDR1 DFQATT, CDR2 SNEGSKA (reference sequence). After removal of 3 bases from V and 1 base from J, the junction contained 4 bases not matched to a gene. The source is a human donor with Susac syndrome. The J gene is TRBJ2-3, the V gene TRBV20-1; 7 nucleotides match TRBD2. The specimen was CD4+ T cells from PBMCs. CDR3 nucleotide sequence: TGCAGTGCTAGCCAGCGGGATCGCACAGATACGCAGTATTTT. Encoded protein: CSASQRDRTDTQYF.